The sequence of this TCR beta chain was determined in a study of blood T cell repertoires in COVID-19. Overall study context: The origin of the acute and convalescent COVID-19 samples was the United States, Italy and Spain. The analysed material was cDNA or gDNA that came from T cells, B-cell-depleted T cells, or PBMCs.

This clone occurred once. Source study methods: Scientists estimated how many nucleated cells there were by amplifying reference gene primers. TCRdb's copy holds only in-frame clones and misses some; the assay was immunoSEQ multiplex PCR. For V, J and clone size, that table is used; D and trimming come from the DNA. The sample records fewer than 150,000 clones, 70% to 85% being singletons. V was shortened by 1 base and J by 9 bases, with 10 bases between the two germline ends. CDR3 length: 14 amino acids. Germline lookup yields CDR1 SGHDN and CDR2 FVKESK. The chain links TRBV14 to TRBJ1-6, with a tentative D call TRBD1 (6 bases). The sequencing input was peripheral blood. This clonotype was obtained from a woman between 50 and 59 years old with acute or convalescent COVID-19. The CDR3 bases are TGTGCCAGCAGCCAAGGAGGGGGTAGTTCACCCCTCCACTTT. Residues: CASSQGGGSSPLHF. The entire variable domain, with the rest obtained from reference TRBV14 and TRBJ1-6, is as follows: EAGVTQFPSHSVIEKGQTVTLRCDPISGHDNLYWYRRVMGKEIKFLLHFVKESKQDESGMPNNRFLAERTGGTYSTLKVQPAELEDSGVYFCASSQGGGSSPLHFGNGTRLTVT.